The clone carrying this TCR beta chain was counted many times. Its target is not known. This sample was taken from a study of identical twins. TCRdb re-called the 5' RACE reads with MiXCR, one entry per CDR3 protein. The repertoire includes roughly 690,000 distinct CDR3 sequences, about 20% of them detected once, and 4.3% sits in the top ten. Study-wide findings and caveats: Memory repertoires lacked the insertion deficit that abundant cord blood beta clonotypes showed.

V lost 4 bases, J lost 3 bases, and 4 bases stayed unmatched. The CDR3 spans 15 residues. Germline CDR1 reads SGHTA; CDR2 reads FQGNSA. These data are also associated with another study on T cells expressing NK-cell markers.

Material: PBMCs. The receptor was derived from a woman between 18 and 30 years old in good health. The rearrangement joins TRBV7-2 to TRBJ2-5; 11 bases match TRBD2. CDR3 coding DNA: TGTGCCAGCAGCTCAAGACTAGCGGGGAAAGAGACCCAGTACTTC. It specifies CASSSRLAGKETQYF.